This TCR beta chain derives from a study of control samples from healthy donors and cancer patients. Trimming removed 3 bases from V and 6 bases from J; junction bases left unmatched: 4. The CDR3 has 14 amino acids. CDR1 and CDR2 from the germline V gene are SGHVS and FQNEAQ. TCRdb keeps only in-frame clones here, not all; method: immunoSEQ multiplex PCR. The table has about 41,000 clones, around 94% seen once; the top ten hold 24%. The chain employs TRBV7-8 and TRBJ1-4; 7 nucleotides line up with TRBD1. The sequenced material came from blood. The TCR sequence derives from a man aged 55 to 70 in good health. The CDR3 protein is CASSLTGMDEKLFF. For the CDR3, the DNA is TGTGCCAGCAGCTTGACAGGGATGGATGAAAAACTGTTTTTT.